A single sample gave rise to the 20 T cell receptor beta chains below, sequenced in a study of breast tumors, draining lymph nodes, adjacent tissues. TCRdb passed the multiplex PCR reads through MiXCR, listing each CDR3 protein once. In the table there are fewer than 200,000 distinct CDR3 sequences, approximately 30% of which are singletons. Breast cancer patients provided tissue from their axillary draining lymph nodes. Sequencing was carried out using axillary lymph node tissue. The receptors originated from a female donor with breast cancer. Some clones in this sample may be carry-over from other donors' samples.

A remark on this clonotype: This CDR3 fails to terminate in the conserved phenylalanine or tryptophan, so it likely reflects a read error. The limits of the CDR3 on the DNA are not certain, so only TCRdb's listed CDR3 is given. The rearrangement joins TRBV20-1 to TRBJ2-7; whether TRBD1, the table's D call, matches the DNA was not checked. The V gene's germline CDR1 is DFQATT and CDR2 SNEGSKA (reference sequence). The CDR3 region is 16 residues in length, termini included. The CDR3 here is CSAGAYNSGSSYEQYL.

This clonotype occurred many times. The J gene is TRBJ2-5, the V gene TRBV6-1; 8 positions match TRBD1. CDR3 size: 16 residues. J lost 4 bases, V lost 5 bases, and 12 bases had no gene match. Germline V gene data show CDR1 as MNHNS and CDR2 as SASEGT. The CDR3 reads CASSSTTGTGRETQYF. The CDR3 nucleotides are TGTGCCAGCAGTTCGACTACCGGGACAGGTAGAGAGACCCAGTACTTC.

V usage is TRBV18 and J usage is TRBJ2-2; 8 bases line up with TRBD2. The CDR3 has 15 residues. After removal of 5 bases from V and 5 bases from J, the junction contained 7 bases not matched to a gene. Germline V gene data show CDR1 as KGHSH and CDR2 as LQKENI. CDR3 residues: CASSASGGVTGELFF. CDR3 nucleotide sequence: TGTGCCAGCTCAGCAAGCGGGGGTGTTACCGGGGAGCTGTTTTTT.

The V and J genes are TRBV12-5 and TRBJ2-1; D is possibly TRBD1 (6 bases). V gave up 6 bases and J gave up 5 bases, with 23 bases separating them. The CDR3 contains 17 residues. CDR1 is LGHNT, CDR2 FRNRAP, per germline. The CDR3 sequence: CASGTSLGAGPHNEQFF. In DNA, the CDR3 is TGTGCTAGTGGCACGTCTCTGGGGGCAGGGCCTCACAATGAGCAGTTCTTC.

In its sample, this clonotype was seen many times. The V gene is TRBV5-1, the J gene TRBJ1-6; D not certain. The CDR3 has 15 residues. V dropped 0 bases and J dropped 1 base, with 5 bases sitting between them. Germline V gene lookup returns CDR1 SGHRS and CDR2 YFSETQ. The CDR3 DNA is TGCGCCAGCAGCTTGGTTACTTCCTATAATTCACCCCTCCACTTT. This codes for CASSLVTSYNSPLHF.

This chain links TRBV11-2 with TRBJ2-6, with D maybe TRBD1 (5 bases). Trimming left V 6 bases short and J 2 bases short, with 11 bases between. Germline V gene lookup returns CDR1 SGHAT and CDR2 FQNNGV. CDR3 length equals 15 residues. CDR3 DNA sequence: TGTGCCAGCAGTCCTCCCAGGGCTGGGGCCAACGTCCTGACTTTC. Its protein is CASSPPRAGANVLTF. The variable domain in full, completed from reference TRBV11-2 and TRBJ2-6, reads EAGVAQSPRYKIIEKRQSVAFWCNPISGHATLYWYQQILGQGPKLLIQFQNNGVVDDSQLPKDRFSAERLKGVDSTLKIQPAKLEDSAVYLCASSPPRAGANVLTFGAGSRLTVL.

This clonotype was detected many times. The V call is TRBV7-2, the J call TRBJ2-1; the D gene is possibly TRBD2 (6 bases). The ends were cut back, 5 bases at V and 0 bases at J, with 14 bases in the middle. The V gene's germline CDR1 is SGHTA and CDR2 FQGNSA. This CDR3 comprises 16 residues. DNA for the CDR3: TGTGCCAGCAGCCGTAGACTAGTTGGCTCCTACAATGAGCAGTTCTTC. Protein sequence: CASSRRLVGSYNEQFF.

A single count supports this clonotype. For the CDR3, the DNA is TGTGCCAGCTCGGGGCTCCCTCATCATTCACCCCTCCACTTT. It is translated as CASSGLPHHSPLHF. This chain uses TRBV14 with TRBJ1-6; a possible D gene is TRBD1 (5 bases). CDR1 is SGHDN and CDR2 is FVKESK in the germline V gene. This CDR3 comprises 14 residues. Trimming cost V 8 bases and J 8 bases, with 16 bases left between them.

This clonotype was observed at least ten times. V and J are TRBV5-4 and TRBJ2-5; 7 nucleotides agree with TRBD2. The CDR3 contains 15 residues. V gave up 0 bases and J gave up 4 bases; unmatched junction bases: 6. Germline V gene data show CDR1 as SGHNT and CDR2 as YYREEE (reference sequence). This chain's CDR3 is CASSLEIGRVETQYF. Here the CDR3 DNA reads TGTGCCAGCAGCTTGGAAATAGGGAGGGTAGAGACCCAGTACTTC. Combining the CDR3 with reference TRBV5-4 and TRBJ2-5 gives the whole variable domain ETGVTQSPTHLIKTRGQQVTLRCSSQSGHNTVSWYQQALGQGPQFIFQYYREEENGRGNFPPRFSGLQFPNYSSELNVNALELDDSALYLCASSLEIGRVETQYFGPGTRLLVL.

In the case of this clonotype: Since the CDR3 does not end with the conserved phenylalanine or tryptophan, this likely comes from a read error. Because the CDR3's place on the DNA is in doubt, the DNA is left out and the CDR3 is given as listed by TCRdb. This chain joins TRBV20-1 and TRBJ2-7. Both ends counted, the CDR3 spans 13 residues. The germline V gene has CDR1 DFQATT and CDR2 SNEGSKA (reference sequence). The CDR3: CSGTRDSPYEQCS.

Ten or more counts support this clonotype. V gene TRBV11-2 combines with J gene TRBJ2-3; 9 bases agree with TRBD2. The germline CDR1 and CDR2 sequences are SGHAT and FQNNGV. V was clipped by 1 base and J by 6 bases; unmatched bases: 5. CDR3 length: 15 residues. The DNA for the CDR3 is TGTGCCAGCAGCTTAGCTCTAGCGGGGCGCGATACGCAGTATTTT. Protein: CASSLALAGRDTQYF.

CDR3 region: CASRDPGTGDTQYF. CDR3 DNA sequence: TGTGCCAGCAGGGACCCCGGGACAGGGGACACCCAGTACTTC. This rearrangement joins TRBV28 to TRBJ2-5, with 10 bases matching TRBD1. With V trimmed by 6 bases and J by 8 bases, 9 bases remained unmatched. The CDR3 length is 14 residues. CDR1 MDHEN and CDR2 SYDVKM come from the germline V gene.

In its sample, this clonotype was seen many times. The V call is TRBV27, the J call TRBJ2-7; no definite D call. The V gene lost 6 bases and the J gene lost 6 bases, with 9 bases spanning the gap. The CDR3 loop spans 11 amino acids. CDR1 and CDR2 (germline): MNHEY, SMNVEV (reference sequence). In DNA, the CDR3 is TGTGCCAGCAGCGCCTCCGGCGAGCAGTACTTC. It translates to CASSASGEQYF.

The J gene is TRBJ2-1, the V gene TRBV12-5; 8 positions agree with TRBD2. This CDR3 has 15 amino acids. The germline V gene has CDR1 LGHNT and CDR2 FRNRAP. V was clipped by 3 bases and J by 5 bases; unmatched bases: 6. The CDR3 coding sequence is TGTGCTAGTGGTTTATTCGGGGGGGCCGACAATGAGCAGTTCTTC. Translated: CASGLFGGADNEQFF.

The table lists this clonotype with many counts. The chain combines TRBV7-2 with TRBJ2-3; possibly TRBD2 for D (6 bases). This CDR3 has 12 amino acids. CDR1 and CDR2 from the germline V gene are SGHTA and FQGNSA. Between the trimmed V and J ends, which lost 5 bases and 6 bases, there was a span of 9 bases. For the CDR3, the DNA is TGTGCCAGCAGCCACCTAGCGGATACGCAGTATTTT. Translated: CASSHLADTQYF.

This clonotype was seen repeatedly, ten times or more. This chain uses TRBV15 with TRBJ2-1; D is ambiguous. Germline values: CDR1 LNHNV, CDR2 YYDKDF (reference sequence). Trimming shortened V by 3 bases and J by 4 bases, and 10 bases separated the two germline ends. This CDR3 contains 14 residues. CDR3 sequence reads: CATSSTEKYNEQFF. CDR3 bases: TGTGCCACCAGCAGCACCGAGAAGTACAATGAGCAGTTCTTC.

This clonotype was found a few times. Being one base from a much bigger clone, this may be a read error. V and J are TRBV5-6 and TRBJ2-5; a weak D match, TRBD2 (7 bases). The CDR3 spans 17 residues. Germline V gene sequence: CDR1 SGHDT, CDR2 YYEEEE. V lost 0 bases and J 4 bases, leaving 19 bases between the germline ends. Written as DNA, the CDR3 is TGTGCCAGCAGCTTGGTTTGGGCCGGGGGGCTCCCAGAGACCCAGTACTTC. Amino acid sequence: CASSLVWAGGLPETQYF.

The chain couples TRBV7-3 to TRBJ1-3, with 8 bases that match TRBD1. Germline V CDR1 and CDR2: SGHTA, FQGTGA. CDR3 size: 19 residues. The V segment lost 1 base and the J segment 7 bases; nucleotides outside the gene matches: 18. The CDR3 sequence is CASSLRRDPFWTGKNTIYF. CDR3 nucleotide sequence: TGTGCCAGCAGCTTAAGAAGGGATCCGTTCTGGACAGGGAAGAACACCATATATTTT.

This clonotype was observed many times. This chain connects TRBV15 to TRBJ2-5; 10 nucleotides agree with TRBD1. J lost 0 bases, V lost 0 bases, and 7 bases had no gene match. Germline V CDR1 and CDR2: LNHNV, YYDKDF (reference sequence). CDR3 size: 18 residues. CDR3: CATSRDWDRGMYQETQYF. CDR3 bases: TGTGCCACCAGCAGAGATTGGGACAGGGGAATGTACCAAGAGACCCAGTACTTC.

There are many counts of this clonotype. The junction departs from the called germline gene at one end, perhaps through a read error. The chain is built from TRBV4-1 and TRBJ1-2; 11 bases agree with TRBD1. This CDR3 is built from 15 residues. Germline V CDR1 and CDR2: MGHRA, YSYEKL. The CDR3 nucleotides read TGCGCCAGCGGCCAAATGGGACAGGGGGATTATGGCTACACCTTC. This sequence encodes CASGQMGQGDYGYTF.